This T cell receptor beta chain was recorded in a study of T-cell reconstitution after alpha-beta-depleted transplantation in children. Study results and limitations: Elevated TCRbeta diversity at day 60 was traced, in some patients, to surviving recipient T cells and thymic progenitors. About two months after transplant, alpha-beta T cells reportedly came from several hundred expanded graft clones.

Comment on this clonotype: Its antigen is currently unknown.

V was cut by 7 bases and J by 5 bases, with 14 bases left in between. CDR3 length: 14 amino acids. In germline, CDR1 is LNHDA, CDR2 SQIVND (reference sequence). Preparing the TCRbeta library involved the use of unique molecular identifiers. Each CDR3 protein gets one entry after TCRdb re-called the PCR reads with MiXCR. The sample yields some 440,000 distinct CDR3 sequences, 15% to 20% seen once. The sequence was obtained from a boy under two years old who had a stem cell transplant for Wiskott-Aldrich syndrome, so the T cells may come from the graft donor. The chain couples TRBV19 to TRBJ2-2; tentative D call: TRBD1 (5 bases). Here the sequenced sample was PBMCs, mostly from graft donor cells, taken 360 days after TCRalphabeta/CD19-depleted stem cell transplant. The CDR3 region is CASNVRATTGELFF. The CDR3 nucleotides are TGTGCCAGTAACGTCAGGGCCACTACCGGGGAGCTGTTTTTT.